The TCR beta chain described here comes from a study of blood T cells in healthy people across ages. Study overall: Per two T cells, template switching captured roughly one barcoded beta molecule.

This clonotype was picked up many times. The antigen is unknown. The use of a sample-barcoded 5' primer and a J-beta primer mix characterized a second PCR of roughly 7 to 11 cycles. Via MiXCR, TCRdb re-called the 5' RACE reads, giving one row per CDR3 protein. Among 750,000 to 950,000 distinct CDR3 sequences listed, roughly 25% were seen once. After removal of 4 bases from V and 8 bases from J, the junction contained 14 bases not matched to a gene. This CDR3 contains 16 residues. CDR1 and CDR2 from the germline V gene are SGDLS and YYNGEE. Study-wide points: Estimates of diversity drawn from one million T cells were considered underestimates. As age increased, TCR beta diversity per million T cells fell in a roughly linear fashion. Naive CD4+ cell counts and diversity both ran higher in long-lived than in aged donors.

This same sample was also taken into another study, of T cells of mothers and their children.

The receptor comes from a boy aged 5-17 years in good health. V usage is TRBV9 and J usage is TRBJ1-4; 7 nucleotides match TRBD1. The source material was blood. Here the CDR3 reads CASSPGRQGRGEKLFF. CDR3 DNA: TGTGCCAGCAGCCCCGGAAGACAGGGACGAGGGGAAAAACTGTTTTTT.